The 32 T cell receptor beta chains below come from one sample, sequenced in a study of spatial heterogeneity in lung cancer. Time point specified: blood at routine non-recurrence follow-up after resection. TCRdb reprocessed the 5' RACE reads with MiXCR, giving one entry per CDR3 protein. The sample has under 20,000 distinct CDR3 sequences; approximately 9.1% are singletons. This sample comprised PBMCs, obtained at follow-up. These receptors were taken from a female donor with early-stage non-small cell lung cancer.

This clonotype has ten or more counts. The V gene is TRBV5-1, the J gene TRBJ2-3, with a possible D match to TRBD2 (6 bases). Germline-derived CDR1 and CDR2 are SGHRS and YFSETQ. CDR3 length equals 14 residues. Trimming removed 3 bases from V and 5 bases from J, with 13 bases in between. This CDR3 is CASSSGGVEDTQYF. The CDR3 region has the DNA TGCGCCAGCAGCTCGGGCGGGGTAGAAGATACGCAGTATTTT. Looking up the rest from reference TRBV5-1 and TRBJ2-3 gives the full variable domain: KAGVTQTPRYLIKTRGQQVTLSCSPISGHRSVSWYQQTPGQGLQFLFEYFSETQRNKGNFPGRFSGRQFSNSRSEMNVSTLELGDSALYLCASSSGGVEDTQYFGPGTRLTVL.

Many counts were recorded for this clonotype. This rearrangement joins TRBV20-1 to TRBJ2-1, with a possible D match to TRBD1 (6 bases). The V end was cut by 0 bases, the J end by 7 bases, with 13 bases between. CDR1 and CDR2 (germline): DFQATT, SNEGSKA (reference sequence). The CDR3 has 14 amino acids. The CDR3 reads CSARDEGRGNEQFF. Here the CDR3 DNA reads TGCAGTGCTAGAGATGAAGGCAGGGGTAATGAGCAGTTCTTC.

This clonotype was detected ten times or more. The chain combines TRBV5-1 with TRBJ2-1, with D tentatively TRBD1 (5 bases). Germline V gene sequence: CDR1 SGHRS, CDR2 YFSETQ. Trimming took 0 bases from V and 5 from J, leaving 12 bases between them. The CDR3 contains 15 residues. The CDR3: CASSLALTGHNEQFF. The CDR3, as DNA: TGCGCCAGCAGCTTGGCCTTAACAGGCCACAATGAGCAGTTCTTC. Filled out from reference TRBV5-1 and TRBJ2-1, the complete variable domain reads KAGVTQTPRYLIKTRGQQVTLSCSPISGHRSVSWYQQTPGQGLQFLFEYFSETQRNKGNFPGRFSGRQFSNSRSEMNVSTLELGDSALYLCASSLALTGHNEQFFGPGTRLTVL.

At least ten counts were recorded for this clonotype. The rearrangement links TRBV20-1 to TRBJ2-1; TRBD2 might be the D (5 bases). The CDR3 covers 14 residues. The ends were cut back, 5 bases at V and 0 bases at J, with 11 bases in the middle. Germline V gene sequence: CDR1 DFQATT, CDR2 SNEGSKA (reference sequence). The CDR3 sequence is CSAPDSSSYNEQFF. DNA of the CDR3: TGCAGTGCTCCGGACTCTAGCTCCTACAATGAGCAGTTCTTC.

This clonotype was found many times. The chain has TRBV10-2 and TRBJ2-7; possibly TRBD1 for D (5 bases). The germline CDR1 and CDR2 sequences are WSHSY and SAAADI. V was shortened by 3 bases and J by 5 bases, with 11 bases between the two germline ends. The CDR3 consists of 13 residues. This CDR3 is CASSDQGLDEQYF. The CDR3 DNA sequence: TGCGCCAGCAGTGACCAGGGCTTGGACGAGCAGTACTTC.

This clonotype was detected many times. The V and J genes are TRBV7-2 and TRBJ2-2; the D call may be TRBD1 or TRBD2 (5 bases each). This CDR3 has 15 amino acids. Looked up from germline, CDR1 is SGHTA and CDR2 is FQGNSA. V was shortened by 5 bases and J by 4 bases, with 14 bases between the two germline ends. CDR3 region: CASSDTGLGTGELFF. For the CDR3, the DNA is TGTGCCAGCAGCGATACAGGACTCGGCACCGGGGAGCTGTTTTTT.

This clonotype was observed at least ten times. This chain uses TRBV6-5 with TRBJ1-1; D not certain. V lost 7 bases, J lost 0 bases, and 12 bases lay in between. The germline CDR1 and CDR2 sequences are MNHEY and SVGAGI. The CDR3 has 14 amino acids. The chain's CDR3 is CASIDVPMNTEAFF. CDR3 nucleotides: TGTGCCAGCATCGACGTGCCCATGAACACTGAAGCTTTCTTT.

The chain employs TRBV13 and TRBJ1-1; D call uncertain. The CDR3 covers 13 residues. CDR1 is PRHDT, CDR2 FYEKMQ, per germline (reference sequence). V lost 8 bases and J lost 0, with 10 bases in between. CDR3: CASVKQLNTEAFF. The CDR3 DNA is TGTGCCAGCGTGAAGCAGCTGAACACTGAAGCTTTCTTT.

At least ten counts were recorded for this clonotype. In nucleotides, the CDR3 is TGTGCCAGCAGTATGGGGACAGGACCAGAGCAGTACTTC. This encodes CASSMGTGPEQYF. The V gene is TRBV2, the J gene TRBJ2-7; 8 nucleotides match TRBD1. CDR1 and CDR2 (germline): SNHLY, FYNNEI. With V trimmed by 5 bases and J by 7 bases, 7 bases remained unmatched. This CDR3 has 13 residues.

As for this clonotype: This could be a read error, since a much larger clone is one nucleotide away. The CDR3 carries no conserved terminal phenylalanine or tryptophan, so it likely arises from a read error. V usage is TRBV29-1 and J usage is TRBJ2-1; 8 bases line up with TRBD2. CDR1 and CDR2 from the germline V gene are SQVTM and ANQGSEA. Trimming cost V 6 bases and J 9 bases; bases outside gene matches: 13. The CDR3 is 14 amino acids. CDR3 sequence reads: CSVERGLEGLEQFL. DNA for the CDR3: TGCAGCGTGGAAAGGGGACTAGAAGGACTTGAGCAGTTCCTC.

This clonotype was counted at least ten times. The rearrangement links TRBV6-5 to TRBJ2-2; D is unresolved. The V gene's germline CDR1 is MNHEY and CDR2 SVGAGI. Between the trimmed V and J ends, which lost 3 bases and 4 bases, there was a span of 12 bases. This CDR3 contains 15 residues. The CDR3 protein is CASSYDARPTGELFF. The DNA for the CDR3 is TGTGCCAGCAGTTATGACGCTAGGCCCACCGGGGAGCTGTTTTTT.

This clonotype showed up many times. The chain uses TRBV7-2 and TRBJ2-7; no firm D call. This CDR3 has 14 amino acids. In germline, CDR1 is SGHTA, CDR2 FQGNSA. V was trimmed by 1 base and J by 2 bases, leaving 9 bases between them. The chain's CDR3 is CASSLVVPAYEQYF. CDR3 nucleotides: TGTGCCAGCAGCTTAGTAGTCCCTGCCTACGAGCAGTACTTC.

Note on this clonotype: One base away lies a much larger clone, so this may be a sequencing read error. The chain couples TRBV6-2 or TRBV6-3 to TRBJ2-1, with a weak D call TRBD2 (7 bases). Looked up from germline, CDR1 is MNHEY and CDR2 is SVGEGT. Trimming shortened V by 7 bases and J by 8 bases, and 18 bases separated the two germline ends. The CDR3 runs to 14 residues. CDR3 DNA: TGTGCCAGCAACCACCGAACGGGGGGCGATGAGCAGTTCTTC. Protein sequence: CASNHRTGGDEQFF.

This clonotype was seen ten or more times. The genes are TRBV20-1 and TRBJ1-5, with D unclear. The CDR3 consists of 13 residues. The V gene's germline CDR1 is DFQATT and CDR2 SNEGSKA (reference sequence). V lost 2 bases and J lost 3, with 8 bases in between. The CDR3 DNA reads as TGCAGTGCTAGAAAGGGTAACAATCAGCCCCAGCATTTT. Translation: CSARKGNNQPQHF.

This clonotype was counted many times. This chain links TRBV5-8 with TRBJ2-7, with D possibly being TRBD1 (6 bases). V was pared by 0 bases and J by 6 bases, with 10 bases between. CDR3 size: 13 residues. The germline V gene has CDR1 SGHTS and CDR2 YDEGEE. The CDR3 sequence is CASSLGRGTEQYF. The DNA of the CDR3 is TGTGCCAGCAGCTTGGGCAGGGGAACCGAGCAGTACTTC.

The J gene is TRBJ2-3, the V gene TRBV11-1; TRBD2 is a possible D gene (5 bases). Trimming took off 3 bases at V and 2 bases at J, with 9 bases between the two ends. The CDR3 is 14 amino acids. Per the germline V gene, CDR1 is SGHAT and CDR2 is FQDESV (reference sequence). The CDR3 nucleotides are TGTGCCAGCAGCTTCCATCTAGCCACAGATACGCAGTATTTT. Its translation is CASSFHLATDTQYF.

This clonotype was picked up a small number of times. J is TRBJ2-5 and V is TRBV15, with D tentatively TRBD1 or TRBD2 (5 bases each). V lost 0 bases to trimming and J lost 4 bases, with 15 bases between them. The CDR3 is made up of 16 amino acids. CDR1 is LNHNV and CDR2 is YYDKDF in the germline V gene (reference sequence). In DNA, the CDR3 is TGTGCCACCAGCAGAGATAAGGGACGCCGTCTAGAGACCCAGTACTTC. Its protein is CATSRDKGRRLETQYF.

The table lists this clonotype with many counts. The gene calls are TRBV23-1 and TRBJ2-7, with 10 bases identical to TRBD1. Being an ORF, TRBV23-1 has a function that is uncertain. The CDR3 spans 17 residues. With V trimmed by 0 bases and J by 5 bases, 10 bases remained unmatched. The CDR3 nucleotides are TGCGCCAGCAGTCAATCGGCGGGGGACAGGGGTCTAGACGAGCAGTACTTC. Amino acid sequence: CASSQSAGDRGLDEQYF.

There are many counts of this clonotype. CDR3 residues: CASSSPRGYLGNTIYF. Written as DNA, the CDR3 is TGTGCCAGCAGCTCCCCGCGAGGCTACCTCGGAAACACCATATATTTT. V is TRBV7-9 and J is TRBJ1-3; D not certain. V lost 4 bases, J lost 4 bases, and 17 bases lay in between. Germline CDR1 SEHNR, CDR2 FQNEAQ (reference sequence). CDR3 length: 16 amino acids.

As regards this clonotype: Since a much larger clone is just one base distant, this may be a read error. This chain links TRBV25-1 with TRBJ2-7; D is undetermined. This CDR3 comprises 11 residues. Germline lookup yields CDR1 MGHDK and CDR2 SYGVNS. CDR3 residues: CASTKGYVQYF. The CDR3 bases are TGTGCCAGCACTAAGGGCTACGTGCAGTACTTC.

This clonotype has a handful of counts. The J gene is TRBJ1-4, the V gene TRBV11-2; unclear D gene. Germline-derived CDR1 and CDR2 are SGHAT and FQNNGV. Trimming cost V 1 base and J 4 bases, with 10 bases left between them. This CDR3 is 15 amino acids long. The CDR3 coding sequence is TGTGCCAGCAGCTTAGTCCCGGGCCGTAATGAAAAACTGTTTTTT. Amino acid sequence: CASSLVPGRNEKLFF. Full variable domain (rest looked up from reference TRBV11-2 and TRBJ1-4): EAGVAQSPRYKIIEKRQSVAFWCNPISGHATLYWYQQILGQGPKLLIQFQNNGVVDDSQLPKDRFSAERLKGVDSTLKIQPAKLEDSAVYLCASSLVPGRNEKLFFGSGTQLSVL.

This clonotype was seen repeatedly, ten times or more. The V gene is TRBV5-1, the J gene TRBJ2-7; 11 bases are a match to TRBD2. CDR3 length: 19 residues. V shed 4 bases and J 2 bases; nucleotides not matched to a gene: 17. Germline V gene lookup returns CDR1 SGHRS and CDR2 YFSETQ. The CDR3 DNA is TGCGCCAGCAGCCCTACCAGGGCGCCACTAGCGGGGGACACCTACGAGCAGTACTTC. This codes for CASSPTRAPLAGDTYEQYF.

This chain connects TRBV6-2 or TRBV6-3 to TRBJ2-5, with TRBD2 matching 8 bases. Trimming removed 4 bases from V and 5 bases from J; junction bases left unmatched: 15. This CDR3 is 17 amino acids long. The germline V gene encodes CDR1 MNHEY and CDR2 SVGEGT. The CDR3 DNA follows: TGTGCCAGCAGTTTTCCCGGGACTAGGACGCGTATGGAGACCCAGTACTTC. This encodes CASSFPGTRTRMETQYF.

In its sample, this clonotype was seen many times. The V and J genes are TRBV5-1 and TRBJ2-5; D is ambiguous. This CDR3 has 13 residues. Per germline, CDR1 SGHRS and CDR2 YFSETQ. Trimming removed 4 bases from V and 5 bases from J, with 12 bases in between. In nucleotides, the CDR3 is TGCGCCAGCAGCGACTCCCCTGGGGAGACCCAGTACTTC. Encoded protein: CASSDSPGETQYF.

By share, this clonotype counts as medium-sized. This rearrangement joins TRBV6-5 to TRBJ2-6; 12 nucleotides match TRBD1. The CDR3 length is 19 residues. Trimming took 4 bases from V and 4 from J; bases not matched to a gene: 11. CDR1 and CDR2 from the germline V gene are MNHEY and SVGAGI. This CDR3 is CASSFRPGQGAGGANVLTF. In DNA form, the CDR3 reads TGTGCCAGCAGTTTCAGACCGGGACAGGGGGCGGGAGGGGCCAACGTCCTGACTTTC.

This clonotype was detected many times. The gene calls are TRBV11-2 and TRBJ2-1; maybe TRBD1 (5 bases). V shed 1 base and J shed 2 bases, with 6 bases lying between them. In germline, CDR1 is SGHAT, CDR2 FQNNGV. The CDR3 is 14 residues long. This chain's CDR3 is CASSLARAYNEQFF. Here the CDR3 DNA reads TGTGCCAGCAGCTTAGCCAGGGCCTACAATGAGCAGTTCTTC.

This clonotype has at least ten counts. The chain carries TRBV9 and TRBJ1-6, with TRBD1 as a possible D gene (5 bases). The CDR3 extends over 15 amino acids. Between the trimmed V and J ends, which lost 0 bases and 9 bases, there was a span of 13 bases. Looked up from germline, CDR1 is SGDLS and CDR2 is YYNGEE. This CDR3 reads CASSVDIGAASPLHF. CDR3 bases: TGTGCCAGCAGCGTAGACATTGGGGCGGCTTCACCCCTCCACTTT.

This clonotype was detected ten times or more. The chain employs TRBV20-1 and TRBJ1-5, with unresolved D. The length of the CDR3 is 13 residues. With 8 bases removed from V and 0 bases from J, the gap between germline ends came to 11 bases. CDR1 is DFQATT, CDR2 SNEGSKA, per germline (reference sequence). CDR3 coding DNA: TGCAGTCAACGTCAGGATAGCAATCAGCCCCAGCATTTT. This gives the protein CSQRQDSNQPQHF.

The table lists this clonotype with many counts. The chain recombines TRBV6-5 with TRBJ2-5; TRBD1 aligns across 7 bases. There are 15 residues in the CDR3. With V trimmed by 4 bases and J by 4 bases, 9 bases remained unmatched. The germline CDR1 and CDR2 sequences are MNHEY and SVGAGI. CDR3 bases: TGTGCCAGCAGTTTTAGACAGGGTTGGAGAGAGACCCAGTACTTC. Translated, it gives CASSFRQGWRETQYF.

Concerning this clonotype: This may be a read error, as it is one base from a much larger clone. The CDR3 sequence is CATSRSEEETQFF. In DNA form, the CDR3 reads TGTGCCACCAGCAGATCGGAGGAAGAGACCCAGTTCTTC. The V call is TRBV15, the J call TRBJ2-5, with D tentatively TRBD2 (5 bases). The DNA end is more similar to TRBJ2-1, so the J call may be wrong. The CDR3 has 13 residues. CDR1 and CDR2 from the germline V gene are LNHNV and YYDKDF (reference sequence).

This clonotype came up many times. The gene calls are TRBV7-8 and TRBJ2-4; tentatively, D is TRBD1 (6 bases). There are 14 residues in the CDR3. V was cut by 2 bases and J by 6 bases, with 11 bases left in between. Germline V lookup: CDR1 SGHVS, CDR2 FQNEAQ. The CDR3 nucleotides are TGTGCCAGCAGCTTAACACAGGGCGGAAACATTCAGTACTTC. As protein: CASSLTQGGNIQYF.

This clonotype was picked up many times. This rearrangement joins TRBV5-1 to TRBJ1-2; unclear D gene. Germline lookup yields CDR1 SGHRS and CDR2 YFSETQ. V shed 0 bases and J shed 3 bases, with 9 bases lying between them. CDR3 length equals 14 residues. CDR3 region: CASSLEGSYYGYTF. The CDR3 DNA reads TGCGCCAGCAGCTTGGAGGGTTCTTACTATGGCTACACCTTC. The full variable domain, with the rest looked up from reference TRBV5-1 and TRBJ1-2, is KAGVTQTPRYLIKTRGQQVTLSCSPISGHRSVSWYQQTPGQGLQFLFEYFSETQRNKGNFPGRFSGRQFSNSRSEMNVSTLELGDSALYLCASSLEGSYYGYTFGSGTRLTVV.